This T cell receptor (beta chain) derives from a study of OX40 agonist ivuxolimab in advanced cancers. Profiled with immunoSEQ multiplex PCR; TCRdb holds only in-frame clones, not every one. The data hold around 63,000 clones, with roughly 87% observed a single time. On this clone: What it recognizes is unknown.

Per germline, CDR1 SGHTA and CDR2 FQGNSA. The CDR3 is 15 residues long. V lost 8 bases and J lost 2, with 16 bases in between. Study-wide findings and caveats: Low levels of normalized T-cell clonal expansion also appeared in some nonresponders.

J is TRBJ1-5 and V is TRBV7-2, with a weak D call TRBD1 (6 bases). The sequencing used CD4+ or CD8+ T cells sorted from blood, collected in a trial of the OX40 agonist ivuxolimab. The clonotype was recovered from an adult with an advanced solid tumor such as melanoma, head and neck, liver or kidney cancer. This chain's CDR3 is CASGPRAGGNQPQHF. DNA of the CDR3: TGTGCCAGCGGACCTAGGGCAGGGGGCAATCAGCCCCAGCATTTT.